These 22 T cell receptor beta chains share one sample of origin, sequenced in a study of T-cell reconstitution after alpha-beta-depleted transplantation in children. Molecular barcoding with unique molecular identifiers was used for the TCRbeta library. MiXCR, run by TCRdb on the PCR reads, gives a single entry per CDR3 protein. The sample holds about 640,000 distinct CDR3 sequences, about an eighth seen once. The sequencing used PBMCs, mostly from graft donor cells, collected 360 days after TCRalphabeta/CD19-depleted stem cell transplant. The receptors shown here come from a male patient between 10 and 17 years old who had a stem cell transplant for acute myeloid leukemia, so the T cells may come from the graft donor.

This clonotype was counted between two and nine times. The chain employs TRBV7-3 and TRBJ2-1; 8 bases map to TRBD1. J lost 8 bases, V lost 0 bases, and 3 bases had no gene match. The CDR3 spans 14 residues. The germline CDR1 and CDR2 sequences are SGHTA and FQGTGA. This CDR3 is CASSLTSRGHEQFF. CDR3 in DNA: TGTGCCAGCAGCTTAACTTCCAGGGGGCATGAGCAGTTCTTC.

The sample holds a few counts of this clonotype. The J gene is TRBJ2-4, the V gene TRBV29-1; 7 positions agree with TRBD2. The J segment lost 2 bases and the V segment lost 7 bases, leaving 14 bases of the junction unmatched. Germline CDR1 reads SQVTM; CDR2 reads ANQGSEA. This CDR3 has 16 residues. This chain's CDR3 is CSATTRGEGSKNIQYF. The CDR3 DNA is TGCAGCGCCACCACACGGGGGGAAGGGTCCAAAAACATTCAGTACTTC.

This clonotype was observed a handful of times. The chain carries TRBV29-1 and TRBJ2-3; D is unresolved. V was clipped by 5 bases and J by 5 bases, with 11 bases between them. CDR1 is SQVTM and CDR2 is ANQGSEA in the germline V gene. The CDR3 has 12 amino acids. The DNA for the CDR3 is TGCAGCGTTACCCTTCCGGAAGATACGCAGTATTTT. Protein sequence: CSVTLPEDTQYF.

The table lists this clonotype with a few counts. This chain links TRBV11-2 with TRBJ2-7; D might be TRBD2 (5 bases). The CDR3 has 17 residues. V was trimmed by 1 base and J by 6 bases, leaving 22 bases between them. Germline CDR1 and CDR2: SGHAT and FQNNGV. The CDR3 DNA sequence: TGTGCCAGCAGCTTAGGGAGCGCCGCGGGCCGAGGAGGCGAGCAGTACTTC. Its translation is CASSLGSAAGRGGEQYF.

The rearrangement joins TRBV7-2 to TRBJ2-3; no firm D call. CDR1 is SGHTA and CDR2 is FQGNSA in the germline V gene. Trimming cost V 5 bases and J 4 bases, with 16 bases left between them. This CDR3 has 15 amino acids. In nucleotides, the CDR3 is TGTGCCAGCAGCGGGTTTCGGGCGAGCCCAGATACGCAGTATTTT. Translation gives CASSGFRASPDTQYF.

This clonotype showed up many times. The chain employs TRBV6-5 and TRBJ2-3; D uncertain. Germline CDR1 reads MNHEY; CDR2 reads SVGAGI. Trimming removed 4 bases from V and 4 bases from J, with 12 bases in between. This CDR3 has 14 residues. CDR3 coding DNA: TGTGCCAGCAGTTTTGGTGGGAACCCAGATACGCAGTATTTT. This gives the protein CASSFGGNPDTQYF.

This clonotype has a count of ten or more. The chain employs TRBV20-1 and TRBJ2-3; D possibly matches TRBD1 or TRBD2 (5 bases each). V dropped 6 bases and J dropped 1 base, with 14 bases sitting between them. This CDR3 comprises 14 residues. Germline values: CDR1 DFQATT, CDR2 SNEGSKA (reference sequence). CDR3 bases: TGCAGTGCGGGAGCTGCCAGGGGCACAGATACGCAGTATTTT. It yields the protein CSAGAARGTDTQYF.

This chain links TRBV20-1 with TRBJ1-5, with 10 bases lining up with TRBD1. With V trimmed by 6 bases and J by 2 bases, 16 bases remained unmatched. CDR1 is DFQATT and CDR2 is SNEGSKA in the germline V gene (reference sequence). The CDR3 consists of 18 residues. The DNA for the CDR3 is TGCAGTGCCCGGGAGGGACAGGGGAAATATGTGGGCAATCAGCCCCAGCATTTT. As protein: CSAREGQGKYVGNQPQHF.

This clonotype was counted between two and nine times. The J gene is TRBJ1-3, the V gene TRBV29-1; 7 bases line up with TRBD1. V lost 7 bases to trimming and J lost 2 bases; unmatched junction nucleotides: 5. The CDR3 loop spans 13 amino acids. Germline CDR1 reads SQVTM; CDR2 reads ANQGSEA. CDR3 protein: CSAIGGAGNTIYF. CDR3 bases: TGCAGCGCTATAGGGGGCGCTGGAAACACCATATATTTT.

The rearrangement uses TRBV7-9 and TRBJ1-1, with TRBD1 identical over 9 bases. Germline CDR1 SEHNR, CDR2 FQNEAQ (reference sequence). This CDR3 is built from 15 residues. V lost 5 bases and J lost 0; bases outside the gene matches: 4. CDR3 DNA: TGTGCCAGCAGCCCCGGGACAGGGATGAACACTGAAGCTTTCTTT. Amino acids: CASSPGTGMNTEAFF. Drawing the rest from reference TRBV7-9 and TRBJ1-1, the complete variable domain is DTGVSQNPRHKITKRGQNVTFRCDPISEHNRLYWYRQTLGQGPEFLTYFQNEAQLEKSRLLSDRFSAERPKGSFSTLEIQRTEQGDSAMYLCASSPGTGMNTEAFFGQGTRLTVV.

The sample holds a few counts of this clonotype. This chain uses TRBV18 with TRBJ2-3, with no clear D. CDR3 length: 13 residues. Germline assignment: CDR1 KGHSH and CDR2 LQKENI. V was shortened by 3 bases and J by 6 bases, with 10 bases between the two germline ends. This CDR3 is CASSPSVGDTQYF. In DNA, the CDR3 is TGTGCCAGCTCACCGTCCGTAGGGGATACGCAGTATTTT. The full variable domain, in which reference TRBV18 and TRBJ2-3 provide the parts outside the CDR3, is NAGVMQNPRHLVRRRGQEARLRCSPMKGHSHVYWYRQLPEEGLKFMVYLQKENIIDESGMPKERFSAEFPKEGPSILRIQQVVRGDSAAYFCASSPSVGDTQYFGPGTRLTVL.

This clonotype was counted between two and nine times. The J gene is TRBJ1-1, the V gene TRBV6-2 or TRBV6-3; no clear D gene. From germline, CDR1 is MNHEY and CDR2 SVGEGT. Trimming removed 2 bases at V and 0 bases at J, with 7 bases between. The CDR3 runs to 14 residues. The CDR3 bases are TGTGCCAGCAGTTACGATTTACTGAACACTGAAGCTTTCTTT. It is translated as CASSYDLLNTEAFF.

This clonotype came up a few times. J is TRBJ2-1 and V is TRBV19; D may be TRBD1 (7 bases). Per germline, CDR1 LNHDA and CDR2 SQIVND (reference sequence). CDR3 length equals 15 residues. The germline V and J ends were trimmed by 8 bases and 2 bases, with 16 bases remaining between them. In DNA, the CDR3 is TGTGCCAGTGAGCAGGGGGGCAGGCCCTACAATGAGCAGTTCTTC. Protein: CASEQGGRPYNEQFF.

The genes are TRBV5-4 and TRBJ2-1, with D tentatively TRBD2 (6 bases). Germline CDR1 and CDR2: SGHNT and YYREEE (reference sequence). CDR3 length equals 16 residues. Trimming shortened V by 0 bases and J by 3 bases, and 13 bases separated the two germline ends. The CDR3 DNA reads TGTGCCAGCAGCTTGGGTACGGGAGTGATCTACAATGAGCAGTTCTTC. The encoded protein is CASSLGTGVIYNEQFF.

The chain has TRBV10-3 and TRBJ2-1, with TRBD2 identical over 7 bases. Looked up from germline, CDR1 is ENHRY and CDR2 is SYGVKD. The CDR3 loop spans 15 amino acids. Trimming at V came to 4 bases and at J to 5 bases, leaving 8 bases not matched to a gene. CDR3 protein: CAISVWGGRDNEQFF. The CDR3, as DNA: TGTGCCATCAGTGTGTGGGGGGGGAGAGACAATGAGCAGTTCTTC.

In this sample, this clonotype turned up a few times. This rearrangement joins TRBV9 to TRBJ2-1; 8 bases align to TRBD2. CDR1 is SGDLS, CDR2 YYNGEE, per germline. This CDR3 has 18 amino acids. J was trimmed by 5 bases and V by 4 bases; bases with no gene match: 17. CDR3 region: CASSHMGAGGIGNNEQFF. CDR3 DNA: TGTGCCAGCAGCCACATGGGGGCGGGAGGAATAGGGAACAATGAGCAGTTCTTC.

The sample holds many counts of this clonotype. The chain recombines TRBV29-1 with TRBJ2-7, with D possibly being TRBD1 (6 bases). There are 11 residues in the CDR3. V was trimmed by 4 bases and J by 5 bases, leaving 9 bases between them. Germline V CDR1 and CDR2: SQVTM, ANQGSEA. This CDR3 is CSVAGVHEQYF. DNA for the CDR3: TGCAGCGTTGCAGGGGTTCACGAGCAGTACTTC.

This clonotype showed up just a few times. V usage is TRBV7-2 and J usage is TRBJ2-1, with 12 nucleotides matching TRBD2. Trimming removed 7 bases from V and 10 bases from J; junction bases left unmatched: 11. CDR3 length equals 15 residues. CDR1 is SGHTA, CDR2 FQGNSA, per germline. In DNA, the CDR3 is TGTGCCAGCACCAAGAGACTAGCGGGAGAATGGGAGCAGTTCTTC. This translates into CASTKRLAGEWEQFF.

V usage is TRBV7-9 and J usage is TRBJ2-7, with 12 bases that match TRBD1. The CDR3 is made up of 16 amino acids. CDR1 and CDR2 from the germline V gene are SEHNR and FQNEAQ (reference sequence). The V and J ends lost 2 bases and 6 bases, in that order; junction bases with no gene match: 8. The CDR3 nucleotides read TGTGCCAGCAGCTTAATACACGGGACAGGGGGCGTCGAGCAGTACTTC. Amino acids: CASSLIHGTGGVEQYF.

This clonotype has only a few counts. CDR3 DNA: TGCGCCAGCAGCCGACCGGGACAGGGGCTCTCAAATTCACCCCTCCACTTT. Translating gives CASSRPGQGLSNSPLHF. The V gene is TRBV5-1, the J gene TRBJ1-6; 10 nucleotides align to TRBD1. CDR1 and CDR2 (germline): SGHRS, YFSETQ. The CDR3 is 17 residues long. The J segment lost 7 bases and the V segment lost 4 bases, leaving 11 bases of the junction unmatched.

In its sample, this clonotype was seen a few times. The chain combines TRBV10-3 with TRBJ2-5; TRBD1 is a possible D gene (5 bases). Germline V gene sequence: CDR1 ENHRY, CDR2 SYGVKD. Between the trimmed V and J ends, which lost 0 bases and 5 bases, there was a span of 13 bases. The CDR3 extends over 15 amino acids. CDR3: CAISESTRGEETQYF. The DNA of the CDR3 is TGTGCCATCAGTGAGTCGACAAGGGGTGAGGAGACCCAGTACTTC.

V is TRBV7-2 and J is TRBJ2-1, with D uncertain. Per the germline V gene, CDR1 is SGHTA and CDR2 is FQGNSA. The CDR3 length is 15 residues. Trimming cost V 5 bases and J 6 bases, with 17 bases left between them. The CDR3 DNA follows: TGTGCCAGCAGCCTAGACTTCCTAATCGGCAATGAGCAGTTCTTC. It codes for CASSLDFLIGNEQFF. The full variable domain, with the rest looked up from reference TRBV7-2 and TRBJ2-1, is GAGVSQSPSNKVTEKGKDVELRCDPISGHTALYWYRQSLGQGLEFLIYFQGNSAPDKSGLPSDRFSAERTGGSVSTLTIQRTQQEDSAVYLCASSLDFLIGNEQFFGPGTRLTVL.